Following are 31 T cell receptor beta chains from one sample sequenced in a study of blood T cell repertoires in COVID-19. Sequencing was performed with immunoSEQ multiplex PCR; in TCRdb, only in-frame clones are kept and a portion is missing. The sample holds tens of thousands of clones, around 73% seen once. Sequencing was done on a sample of peripheral blood. The receptors come from a human donor in a cohort sampled during active or convalescent COVID-19.

The V and J genes are TRBV19 and TRBJ1-5, with 9 positions matching TRBD1. Germline-derived CDR1 and CDR2 are LNHDA and SQIVND (reference sequence). The CDR3 sequence is 18 residues long. Trimming took 5 bases from V and 5 from J; bases not matched to a gene: 16. The CDR3 DNA follows: TGTGCCAGTAGTCAGGGGACAGGGAACACACTAGCGGATCAGCCCCAGCATTTT. The encoded protein is CASSQGTGNTLADQPQHF.

This clone was observed a few times. J is TRBJ1-6 and V is TRBV5-1; the D gene is possibly TRBD1 (5 bases). Germline V CDR1 and CDR2: SGHRS, YFSETQ. Trimming removed 4 bases from V and 8 bases from J, with 7 bases in between. The CDR3 runs 12 residues. The CDR3 region is CASSTQDSPLHF. The DNA of the CDR3 is TGCGCCAGCAGCACACAGGATTCACCCCTCCACTTT.

This sequence joins TRBV5-1 and TRBJ2-3; perhaps TRBD1 as D (6 bases). Trimming pared 1 base from V and 4 bases from J, leaving 13 bases between. This CDR3 comprises 15 residues. CDR1 is SGHRS, CDR2 YFSETQ, per germline. The DNA for the CDR3 is TGCGCCAGCAGCTTGAGTCTGAACAGGGCAGATACGCAGTATTTT. Its protein product is CASSLSLNRADTQYF.

The chain uses TRBV6-1 and TRBJ2-1; 9 nucleotides agree with TRBD1. Germline V gives CDR1 MNHNS, CDR2 SASEGT. V trimming: 3 bases; J trimming: 6 bases; junction bases outside the gene matches: 6. The CDR3 runs to 15 residues. CDR3 in DNA: TGTGCCAGCAGTGAGCCGGGACAGGGAGGCAATGAGCAGTTCTTC. This translates into CASSEPGQGGNEQFF.

This clone was seen a handful of times. The chain employs TRBV30 and TRBJ1-5, with D perhaps TRBD1 (5 bases). V lost 5 bases and J 1 base, leaving 9 bases between the germline ends. CDR3 size: 13 residues. Germline assignment: CDR1 GTSNPN and CDR2 SVGIG (reference sequence). CDR3: CAWGEGSNQPQHF. CDR3 coding DNA: TGTGCCTGGGGGGAGGGGAGCAATCAGCCCCAGCATTTT.

The chain joins TRBV6-5 to TRBJ2-1; a possible D gene is TRBD2 (7 bases). The CDR3 is 14 amino acids. Germline lookup yields CDR1 MNHEY and CDR2 SVGAGI. The ends were cut back, 7 bases at V and 8 bases at J, with 18 bases in the middle. The CDR3 DNA is TGTGCCAGCAAGCGAGGGGGGGGAATAGATGAGCAGTTCTTC. Protein product: CASKRGGGIDEQFF.

The gene calls are TRBV11-2 and TRBJ1-2; D is uncertain. With 3 bases removed from V and 6 bases from J, the gap between germline ends came to 20 bases. This CDR3 spans 16 amino acids. In germline, CDR1 is SGHAT, CDR2 FQNNGV. This chain's CDR3 is CASSFFLSSWSHGYTF. The CDR3 DNA sequence: TGTGCCAGCAGCTTCTTCCTGAGTTCTTGGAGTCATGGCTACACCTTC. The full variable domain, its missing parts supplied by reference TRBV11-2 and TRBJ1-2, is EAGVAQSPRYKIIEKRQSVAFWCNPISGHATLYWYQQILGQGPKLLIQFQNNGVVDDSQLPKDRFSAERLKGVDSTLKIQPAKLEDSAVYLCASSFFLSSWSHGYTFGSGTRLTVV.

The chain recombines TRBV14 with TRBJ1-4; D gene uncertain. Per the germline V gene, CDR1 is SGHDN and CDR2 is FVKESK. Trimming cost V 4 bases and J 3 bases, with 12 bases left between them. CDR3 length: 15 amino acids. The CDR3 spells CASSRLTVANEKLFF. The CDR3 DNA follows: TGTGCCAGCAGCCGTCTCACAGTTGCTAATGAAAAACTGTTTTTT.

The rearrangement uses TRBV10-3 and TRBJ2-2; TRBD2 aligns across 16 bases. This CDR3 contains 15 residues. Trimming cost V 8 bases and J 7 bases; bases outside gene matches: 4. In germline, CDR1 is ENHRY, CDR2 SYGVKD. CDR3 sequence: CAIGTSGRAIGELFF. DNA for the CDR3: TGTGCCATCGGGACTAGCGGGAGGGCCATCGGGGAGCTGTTTTTT.

Only a few counts were recorded for this clone. The chain couples TRBV7-9 to TRBJ1-2; 8 bases are a match to TRBD1. V lost 2 bases and J lost 6; bases outside the gene matches: 8. This CDR3 has 15 residues. CDR1 and CDR2 (germline): SEHNR, FQNEAQ (reference sequence). The CDR3 DNA is TGTGCCAGCAGCTTAACCCAGGGGGCGTTTAATGGCTACACCTTC. It translates to CASSLTQGAFNGYTF. Full variable domain (rest looked up from reference TRBV7-9 and TRBJ1-2): DTGVSQNPRHKITKRGQNVTFRCDPISEHNRLYWYRQTLGQGPEFLTYFQNEAQLEKSRLLSDRFSAERPKGSFSTLEIQRTEQGDSAMYLCASSLTQGAFNGYTFGSGTRLTVV.

The rearrangement uses TRBV3-1 (or the pseudogene TRBV3-2) and TRBJ1-2; 9 nucleotides align to TRBD1. CDR1 is LGHDT and CDR2 is YNNKEL in the germline V gene (reference sequence). V dropped 4 bases and J dropped 1; count of bases not matched to a gene: 10. The CDR3 is 17 residues long. CDR3 region: CASSPGQGREINYGYTF. The CDR3 DNA follows: TGTGCCAGCAGCCCGGGACAGGGAAGAGAAATTAACTATGGCTACACCTTC.

As to this clone: Germline and junction disagree at one end, which may indicate a read error. The chain recombines TRBV19 with TRBJ1-2; 7 bases match TRBD1. There are 12 residues in the CDR3. CDR1 and CDR2 (germline): LNHDA, SQIVND (reference sequence). The CDR3: CASSPTGNGYTF. The CDR3 DNA reads TGTGCCAGTAGTCCGACAGGGAATGGGTACACCTTC.

V usage is TRBV4-1 and J usage is TRBJ1-1; 8 nucleotides agree with TRBD1. The length of the CDR3 is 17 residues. Germline CDR1 and CDR2: MGHRA and YSYEKL. V lost 1 base to trimming and J lost 2 bases; unmatched junction nucleotides: 9. Here the CDR3 reads CASSQAPPDRANTEAFF. The CDR3 DNA follows: TGCGCCAGCAGCCAAGCTCCGCCGGACAGGGCAAACACTGAAGCTTTCTTT.

This chain links TRBV24-1 with TRBJ2-7, with 8 bases lining up with TRBD1. CDR3 size: 15 residues. The trim removed 3 bases at V and 3 bases at J, leaving 6 bases unmatched. Germline assignment: CDR1 KGHDR and CDR2 SFDVKD. CDR3 protein: CATSDAGTGDYEQYF. CDR3 nucleotide sequence: TGTGCCACCAGTGATGCCGGGACAGGCGACTACGAGCAGTACTTC.

This CDR3 is CASSVEASGYTF. The CDR3 DNA reads TGTGCCAGCAGTGTAGAAGCGAGCGGCTACACCTTC. This rearrangement joins TRBV2 to TRBJ1-2; D unclear. The germline V gene encodes CDR1 SNHLY and CDR2 FYNNEI. With 4 bases removed from V and 8 bases from J, the gap between germline ends came to 11 bases. The CDR3 runs 12 residues.

The V gene is TRBV19, the J gene TRBJ2-3, with D perhaps TRBD2 (6 bases). This CDR3 contains 16 residues. Germline CDR1 LNHDA, CDR2 SQIVND (reference sequence). Trimming removed 5 bases at V and 2 bases at J, with 17 bases between. The CDR3 DNA reads TGTGCCAGTAGTGGCCGGGACTCCCCTCCCACAGATACGCAGTATTTT. Protein sequence: CASSGRDSPPTDTQYF.

This clone has just one count. The chain links TRBV5-1 to TRBJ1-2, with unresolved D. Deletions cut 4 bases from V and 4 bases from J, with 11 bases between. This CDR3 is built from 13 residues. Germline CDR1 is SGHRS and CDR2 is YFSETQ. CDR3 sequence (DNA): TGCGCCAGCAGCCCGGACTCCAGCTATGGCTACACCTTC. Translating it yields CASSPDSSYGYTF.

The chain joins TRBV7-9 to TRBJ2-1, with a possible D match to TRBD2 (6 bases). Germline V gene sequence: CDR1 SEHNR, CDR2 FQNEAQ (reference sequence). The CDR3 length is 15 residues. Trimming took off 3 bases at V and 8 bases at J, with 17 bases between the two ends. The CDR3 sequence: CASSFARGLKHEQFF. The CDR3 bases are TGTGCCAGCAGCTTTGCTAGAGGACTAAAACATGAGCAGTTCTTC.

This clone was counted between two and nine times. The genes are TRBV19 and TRBJ1-1, with D possibly being TRBD1 (6 bases). The CDR3 covers 14 residues. Deletions cut 3 bases from V and 4 bases from J, with 12 bases between. From germline, CDR1 is LNHDA and CDR2 SQIVND (reference sequence). CDR3 loop: CASSMVGAVTEAFF. CDR3 in DNA: TGTGCCAGTAGTATGGTGGGGGCGGTCACTGAAGCTTTCTTT.

This clone occurred a few times. This chain joins TRBV18 and TRBJ2-7; D uncertain. This CDR3 region has 14 residues. In germline, CDR1 is KGHSH, CDR2 LQKENI. V lost 4 bases and J 0 bases, leaving 10 bases between the germline ends. CDR3 in amino acids: CASSRGASSYEQYF. DNA for the CDR3: TGTGCCAGCTCACGAGGAGCTAGCTCCTACGAGCAGTACTTC.

V and J are TRBV19 and TRBJ2-3; D possibly corresponds to TRBD1 (5 bases). Deletions cut 5 bases from V and 6 bases from J, with 12 bases between. The CDR3 extends over 13 amino acids. Germline CDR1 reads LNHDA; CDR2 reads SQIVND (reference sequence). CDR3 in amino acids: CASSLGARDTQYF. For the CDR3, the DNA is TGTGCCAGTAGTTTAGGGGCCCGGGATACGCAGTATTTT. The full variable domain, completed using reference TRBV19 and TRBJ2-3, is DGGITQSPKYLFRKEGQNVTLSCEQNLNHDAMYWYRQDPGQGLRLIYYSQIVNDFQKGDIAEGYSVSREKKESFPLTVTSAQKNPTAFYLCASSLGARDTQYFGPGTRLTVL.

In its sample, this clone was seen many times. The chain joins TRBV5-6 to TRBJ2-7; TRBD2 matches 10 bases. The length of the CDR3 is 13 residues. Per the germline V gene, CDR1 is SGHDT and CDR2 is YYEEEE. Trimming removed 4 bases from V and 9 bases from J; junction bases left unmatched: 7. CDR3 coding DNA: TGTGCCAGCAGCGCTAGCGGGAGTCTATGGCAGTACTTC. This sequence encodes CASSASGSLWQYF.

The chain employs TRBV28 and TRBJ1-5; no clear D. CDR3 length: 13 residues. Trimming took 3 bases from V and 3 from J, leaving 6 bases between them. Germline V gene sequence: CDR1 MDHEN, CDR2 SYDVKM. CDR3 bases: TGTGCCAGCAGTTTCTCAGACAATCAGCCCCAGCATTTT. Translation gives CASSFSDNQPQHF.

V gene TRBV18 combines with J gene TRBJ2-7, with D perhaps matching TRBD1 (5 bases). V was clipped by 6 bases and J by 0 bases, with 9 bases between them. The CDR3 loop spans 13 amino acids. The germline V gene has CDR1 KGHSH and CDR2 LQKENI. The CDR3 sequence: CASSRQGSYEQYF. DNA of the CDR3: TGTGCCAGCTCCCGGCAGGGCTCCTACGAGCAGTACTTC.

The V call is TRBV10-1, the J call TRBJ2-3; D is unresolved. Trimming pared 0 bases from V and 7 bases from J, leaving 11 bases between. This CDR3 comprises 14 residues. Germline assignment: CDR1 WNHNN and CDR2 SYGVQD (reference sequence). The CDR3 is CASSESTPGHTQYF. CDR3 coding DNA: TGCGCCAGCAGTGAGTCGACTCCGGGTCATACGCAGTATTTT.

The V call is TRBV7-2, the J call TRBJ2-3; tentative D call: TRBD2 (6 bases). Germline assignment: CDR1 SGHTA and CDR2 FQGNSA. Trimming left V 1 base short and J 6 bases short, with 14 bases between. The CDR3 loop spans 15 amino acids. CDR3 DNA: TGTGCCAGCAGCTTAGGGTCTGGGGGGAAGGATACGCAGTATTTT. The encoded protein is CASSLGSGGKDTQYF.

The chain employs TRBV6-5 and TRBJ1-1; weak D call: TRBD1 (5 bases). CDR1 and CDR2 (germline): MNHEY, SVGAGI. Trimming took 3 bases from V and 0 from J, leaving 11 bases between them. The CDR3 runs to 15 residues. Here the CDR3 DNA reads TGTGCCAGCAGTTATAATAGGGGTTTGAACACTGAAGCTTTCTTT. It is translated as CASSYNRGLNTEAFF.

This clone was recorded a few times. The chain recombines TRBV10-3 with TRBJ2-3, with TRBD1 identical over 8 bases. The CDR3 has 14 amino acids. Looked up from germline, CDR1 is ENHRY and CDR2 is SYGVKD. Losses at the gene ends were 7 bases for V and 3 bases for J; bases not matched to a gene: 6. The CDR3 is CAINSGTGTDTQYF. The CDR3, as DNA: TGTGCCATCAACTCCGGGACAGGAACAGATACGCAGTATTTT.

J is TRBJ2-7 and V is TRBV19, with 7 bases identical to TRBD2. Germline CDR1 and CDR2: LNHDA and SQIVND (reference sequence). This CDR3 spans 15 amino acids. The trim removed 6 bases at V and 0 bases at J, leaving 8 bases unmatched. The CDR3 DNA follows: TGTGCCAGTAGGGACGCGGGAGATGGCTCCTACGAGCAGTACTTC. It codes for CASRDAGDGSYEQYF. Full variable domain (rest looked up from reference TRBV19 and TRBJ2-7): DGGITQSPKYLFRKEGQNVTLSCEQNLNHDAMYWYRQDPGQGLRLIYYSQIVNDFQKGDIAEGYSVSREKKESFPLTVTSAQKNPTAFYLCASRDAGDGSYEQYFGPGTRLTVT.

The J gene is TRBJ1-4, the V gene TRBV5-8; 9 positions match TRBD1. V dropped 4 bases and J dropped 8; count of bases not matched to a gene: 6. This CDR3 is 14 amino acids long. Germline V lookup: CDR1 SGHTS, CDR2 YDEGEE. CDR3 residues: CASSGTGYHEKLFF. The CDR3 DNA is TGTGCCAGCAGCGGGACAGGGTACCACGAAAAACTGTTTTTT.

The chain carries TRBV14 and TRBJ2-3; a weak D match, TRBD2 (6 bases). Germline V gene lookup returns CDR1 SGHDN and CDR2 FVKESK. Trimming took 2 bases from V and 9 from J, leaving 24 bases between them. The CDR3 loop spans 17 amino acids. CDR3 nucleotide sequence: TGTGCCAGCAGCCAATCTGGACTACGCCTGCGGGGTGACACGCAGTATTTT. Translation gives CASSQSGLRLRGDTQYF. Together with reference TRBV14 and TRBJ2-3, the CDR3 gives the full variable domain: EAGVTQFPSHSVIEKGQTVTLRCDPISGHDNLYWYRRVMGKEIKFLLHFVKESKQDESGMPNNRFLAERTGGTYSTLKVQPAELEDSGVYFCASSQSGLRLRGDTQYFGPGTRLTVL.